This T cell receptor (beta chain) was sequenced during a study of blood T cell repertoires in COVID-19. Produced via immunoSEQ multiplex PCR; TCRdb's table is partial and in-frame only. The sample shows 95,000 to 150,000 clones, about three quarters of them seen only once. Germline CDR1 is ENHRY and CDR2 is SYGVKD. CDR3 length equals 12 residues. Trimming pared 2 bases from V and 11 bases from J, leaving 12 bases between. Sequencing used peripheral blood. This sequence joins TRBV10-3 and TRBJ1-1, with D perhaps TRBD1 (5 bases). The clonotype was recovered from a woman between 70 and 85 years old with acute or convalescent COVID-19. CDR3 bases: TGTGCCATCAGTGAGGGGGAAGGGGCCGCTTTCTTT. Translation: CAISEGEGAAFF.